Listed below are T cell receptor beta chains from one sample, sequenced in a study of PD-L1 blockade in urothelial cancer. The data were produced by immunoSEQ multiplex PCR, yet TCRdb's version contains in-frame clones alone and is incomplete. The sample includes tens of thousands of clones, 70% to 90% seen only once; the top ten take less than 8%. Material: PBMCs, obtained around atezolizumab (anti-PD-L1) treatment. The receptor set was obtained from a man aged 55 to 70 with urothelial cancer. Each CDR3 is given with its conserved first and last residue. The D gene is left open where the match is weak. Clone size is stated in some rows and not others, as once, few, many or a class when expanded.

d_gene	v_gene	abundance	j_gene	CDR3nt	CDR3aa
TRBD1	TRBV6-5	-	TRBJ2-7	TGTGCCAGCAGTCCCTACAGGGGTGACTACGAGCAGTACTTC	CASSPYRGDYEQYF
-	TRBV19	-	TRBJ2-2	TGTGCCAGTAGTGTTACCGGGACACCGAACACCGGGGAGCTGTTTTTT	CASSVTGTPNTGELFF
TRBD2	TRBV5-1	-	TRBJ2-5	TGCGCCAGCAGGGAAAACCCCGGGAGGGCGGAAGAGACCCAGTACTTC	CASRENPGRAEETQYF
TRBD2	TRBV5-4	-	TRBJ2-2	TGTGCCAGCAGCCCGGGACCGGGGGGGCTGTTTTTT	CASSPGPGGLFF
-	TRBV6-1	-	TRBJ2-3	TGTGCCAGCAGTCGAGAAAGGGGGTCCGTAGATACGCAGTATTTT	CASSRERGSVDTQYF
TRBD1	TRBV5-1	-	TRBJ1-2	TGCGCCAGCAGCTACCAGACAGGGATGGTGGACTACACCTTC	CASSYQTGMVDYTF
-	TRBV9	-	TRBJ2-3	TGTGCCAGCAGCGTACTAGCTGGGAGCACAGATACGCAGTATTTT	CASSVLAGSTDTQYF
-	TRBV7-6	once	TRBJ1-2	TGTGCCAGCAGCGAGGTCGGTACCTCCGGCCCCTATGGCTACACCTTC	CASSEVGTSGPYGYTF
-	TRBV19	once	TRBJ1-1	TGTGCCAGTAGTAATGACATCGCGAACACTGAAGCTTTCTTT	CASSNDIANTEAFF
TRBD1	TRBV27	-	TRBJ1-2	TGTGCCAGCAGGCGACCGGGACAGGGCTATGGCTACACCTTC	CASRRPGQGYGYTF
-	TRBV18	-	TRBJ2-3	TGTGCCAGCTCACCAACGGTGCAGGGTCGGAGCACAGATACGCAGTATTTT	CASSPTVQGRSTDTQYF
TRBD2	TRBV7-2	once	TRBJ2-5	TGTGCCAGCAGCCTCAGGGGCGGGGGGGTCGGAGAGACCCAGTACTTC	CASSLRGGGVGETQYF
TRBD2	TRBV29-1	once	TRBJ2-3	TGCAGCACGGCCGGGACTAGCGGGGGGGCTAGCACAGATACGCAGTATTTT	CSTAGTSGGASTDTQYF
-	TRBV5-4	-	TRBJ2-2	TGTGCCAGCACCTCGAGGGCCGGGGAGCTGTTTTTT	CASTSRAGELFF
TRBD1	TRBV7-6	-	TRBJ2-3	TGTGCCAGCAGCCCCACAGGGGCAGATACGCAGTATTTT	CASSPTGADTQYF
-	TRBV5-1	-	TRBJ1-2	TGCGCCAGCAGCGCCTATTACAGGGACTATGGCTACACCTTC	CASSAYYRDYGYTF
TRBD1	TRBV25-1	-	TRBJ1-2	TGTGCCAGCAGTGAATATTTTCGGGACAGGGGGGATGGCTACACCTTC	CASSEYFRDRGDGYTF
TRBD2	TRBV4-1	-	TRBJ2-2	TGCGCCAGCAGCCATAGTGTTCGGGGGGGTAACACCGGGGAGCTGTTTTTT	CASSHSVRGGNTGELFF
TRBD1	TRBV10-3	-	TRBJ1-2	TGTGCCATCAGGGACAGGCTAACTAATGGCTACACCTTC	CAIRDRLTNGYTF
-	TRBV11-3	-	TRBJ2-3	TGTGCCAGCAGCTTAAACTCGGGGGTGGGGACAGATACGCAGTATTTT	CASSLNSGVGTDTQYF
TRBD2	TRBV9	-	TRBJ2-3	TGTGCCAGCAGCGTAGCGGGTAGCGGGGGGGCCCTTGATACGCAGTATTTT	CASSVAGSGGALDTQYF
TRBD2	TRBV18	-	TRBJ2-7	TGTGCCAGCTCATCCCTGGGGCTAGCGGGTTCCAGCGAGCAGTACTTC	CASSSLGLAGSSEQYF